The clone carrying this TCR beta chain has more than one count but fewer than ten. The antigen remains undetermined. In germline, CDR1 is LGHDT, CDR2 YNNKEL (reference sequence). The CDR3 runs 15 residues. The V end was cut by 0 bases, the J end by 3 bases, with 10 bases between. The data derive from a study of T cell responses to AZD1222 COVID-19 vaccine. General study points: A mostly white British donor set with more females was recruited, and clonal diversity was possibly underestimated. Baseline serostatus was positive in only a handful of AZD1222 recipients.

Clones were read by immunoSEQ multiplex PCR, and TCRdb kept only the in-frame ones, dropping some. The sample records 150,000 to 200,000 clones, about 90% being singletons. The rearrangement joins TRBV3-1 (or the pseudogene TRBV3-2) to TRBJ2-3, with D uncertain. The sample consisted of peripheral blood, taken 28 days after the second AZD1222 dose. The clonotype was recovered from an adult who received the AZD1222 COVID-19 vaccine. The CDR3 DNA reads TGTGCCAGCAGCCAAGATGGAAGAGGTACAGATACGCAGTATTTT. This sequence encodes CASSQDGRGTDTQYF.